Each of the 19 T cell receptor beta chains below was sequenced from the same sample in a study of blood T cells in healthy people across ages. Using a J-beta primer mix together with a sample-barcoded 5' primer, a second PCR was run for about 6 to 11 cycles. TCRdb fed the 5' RACE reads into MiXCR, producing one record per CDR3 protein. Seen here are hundreds of thousands of distinct CDR3 sequences, roughly 50% observed once, and the top ten hold around a third. The sample consisted of blood. These TCRs come from a woman in her sixties in good health.

This clonotype was seen only a few times. This chain uses TRBV6-1 with TRBJ2-7, with 10 positions matching TRBD1. V was pared by 8 bases and J by 3 bases, with 4 bases of the junction left unmatched. The length of the CDR3 is 13 residues. CDR1 and CDR2 from the germline V gene are MNHNS and SASEGT. CDR3 sequence: CASDRDRGYEQYF. The CDR3 DNA sequence: TGTGCCAGCGACCGGGACAGGGGCTACGAGCAGTACTTC.

This clonotype was counted between two and nine times. The chain recombines TRBV4-3 with TRBJ2-6; TRBD2 agrees at 8 bases. V dropped 5 bases and J dropped 2; count of bases not matched to a gene: 17. Per germline, CDR1 LGHNA and CDR2 YSLEER. This CDR3 has 20 amino acids. The CDR3 region has the DNA TGCGCCAGCAGCTCTCGTACCCCCGGGGGGGTCGGGACTGGGGCCAACGTCCTGACTTTC. Its translation is CASSSRTPGGVGTGANVLTF.

This rearrangement joins TRBV15 to TRBJ2-3; TRBD2 might be the D (5 bases). Trimming left V 5 bases short and J 3 bases short, with 15 bases between. Germline-derived CDR1 and CDR2 are LNHNV and YYDKDF (reference sequence). CDR3 length: 15 amino acids. This chain's CDR3 is CATSEGTALTDTQYF. CDR3 nucleotides: TGTGCCACCAGCGAGGGAACTGCCCTAACAGATACGCAGTATTTT.

This rearrangement joins TRBV24-1 to TRBJ2-2; 14 nucleotides agree with TRBD2. Germline-derived CDR1 and CDR2 are KGHDR and SFDVKD. The J segment lost 3 bases and the V segment lost 4 bases, leaving 6 bases of the junction unmatched. This CDR3 spans 18 amino acids. CDR3 bases: TGTGCCACCAGTGACCCGGGACTAGCGGGAGTATACACCGGGGAGCTGTTTTTT. It is translated as CATSDPGLAGVYTGELFF.

The gene calls are TRBV5-1 and TRBJ2-1; a possible D gene is TRBD2 (6 bases). V lost 2 bases and J lost 7, with 10 bases in between. The CDR3 has 13 amino acids. Germline loops: CDR1 SGHRS, CDR2 YFSETQ. CDR3: CASSFGGWNEQFF. The CDR3 region has the DNA TGCGCCAGCAGCTTTGGAGGGTGGAATGAGCAGTTCTTC.

J is TRBJ1-5 and V is TRBV29-1; TRBD1 might be the D (5 bases). Germline CDR1 and CDR2: SQVTM and ANQGSEA. Trimming took off 3 bases at V and 3 bases at J, with 9 bases between the two ends. The CDR3 totals 13 residues. DNA of the CDR3: TGCAGCGTTGAGTCGGGGCACAATCAGCCCCAGCATTTT. Its translation: CSVESGHNQPQHF.

The sample holds a few counts of this clonotype. The DNA of the CDR3 is TGCGCCAGCAGCCTGGGGCAGACCGGGGAGCTGTTTTTT. Translation gives CASSLGQTGELFF. J is TRBJ2-2 and V is TRBV5-1; weak D call: TRBD1 (5 bases). V lost 4 bases to trimming and J lost 5 bases, with 9 bases between them. This CDR3 region has 13 residues. CDR1 is SGHRS and CDR2 is YFSETQ in the germline V gene.

The chain joins TRBV28 to TRBJ2-7; D is unclear. The germline V gene has CDR1 MDHEN and CDR2 SYDVKM. Trimming removed 6 bases from V and 3 bases from J, with 12 bases in between. The CDR3 has 13 amino acids. CDR3 loop: CASSQSQVYEQYF. The CDR3 coding sequence is TGTGCCAGCAGCCAAAGTCAGGTCTACGAGCAGTACTTC.

This chain uses TRBV12-3 or TRBV12-4 with TRBJ2-5; 11 bases agree with TRBD2. This CDR3 region has 15 residues. Trimming cost V 7 bases and J 5 bases; bases outside gene matches: 9. The CDR3 DNA reads as TGTGCCAGCACCAACAGACTAGCGGGGTGGGAGACCCAGTACTTC. It codes for CASTNRLAGWETQYF.

In DNA form, the CDR3 reads TGTGCCAGCAGTCGAACAGGGTCAGATACGCAGTATTTT. Protein sequence: CASSRTGSDTQYF. V usage is TRBV6-5 and J usage is TRBJ2-3; D possibly corresponds to TRBD1 (6 bases). CDR3 size: 13 residues. The germline CDR1 and CDR2 sequences are MNHEY and SVGAGI. Trimming pared 5 bases from V and 4 bases from J, leaving 10 bases between.

As regards this clonotype: A junction boundary mismatches the germline segment, possibly from a read error. V is TRBV24-1 and J is TRBJ2-2; weak D call: TRBD2 (6 bases). Germline lookup yields CDR1 KGHDR and CDR2 SFDVKD. The CDR3 is 19 residues long. CDR3 DNA: TGTGCCATCAGTGATTGGCCAGGAAATATAGCGGAGAGAACCGGGGAGCTGTTTTTT. Amino acids: CAISDWPGNIAERTGELFF.

This clonotype was counted between two and nine times. The chain combines TRBV20-1 with TRBJ2-7; no clear D. From germline, CDR1 is DFQATT and CDR2 SNEGSKA (reference sequence). The CDR3 has 14 residues. V was clipped by 0 bases and J by 0 bases, with 9 bases between them. This chain's CDR3 is CSARDRRNSYEQYF. The CDR3 coding sequence is TGCAGTGCTAGAGATCGCCGGAACTCCTACGAGCAGTACTTC.

The CDR3 DNA follows: TGCGCCAGCAGCATCACAGGGGACAGGCACATGAACACTGAAGCTTTCTTT. Amino acids: CASSITGDRHMNTEAFF. The chain recombines TRBV5-1 with TRBJ1-1, with TRBD1 matching 8 bases. Germline V gives CDR1 SGHRS, CDR2 YFSETQ. The CDR3 has 17 amino acids. Trimming at V came to 4 bases and at J to 0 bases, leaving 11 bases not matched to a gene.

This clonotype has just a few counts. DNA for the CDR3: TGTGCCAGCAGCCAGGGACTAGCAAGGGAGCAGTACTTC. This gives the protein CASSQGLAREQYF. V gene TRBV14 combines with J gene TRBJ2-7; 9 bases fit TRBD2. V shed 3 bases and J 7 bases; nucleotides not matched to a gene: 4. The germline V gene encodes CDR1 SGHDN and CDR2 FVKESK. The CDR3 spans 13 residues.

This clonotype occurred a few times. The CDR3, as DNA: TGCGCCAGCAGCCAAGAAGGGGGGGAGTCACCCCTCCACTTT. It codes for CASSQEGGESPLHF. This rearrangement joins TRBV4-3 to TRBJ1-6; a weak D match, TRBD1 (6 bases). The CDR3 spans 14 residues. Germline CDR1 LGHNA, CDR2 YSLEER. Trimming removed 0 bases at V and 10 bases at J, with 10 bases between.

This sequence joins TRBV2 and TRBJ2-3; 7 bases agree with TRBD2. This CDR3 has 14 amino acids. The J segment lost 2 bases and the V segment lost 11 bases, leaving 10 bases of the junction unmatched. Germline V gives CDR1 SNHLY, CDR2 FYNNEI. CDR3 DNA: TGTGCCGGAAAGACTAGCTGGGACACAGATACGCAGTATTTT. Translating gives CAGKTSWDTDTQYF.

Points on this clonotype: This sequence may be a read error, since a much larger clone differs from it by one base. The chain links TRBV4-3 to TRBJ2-7; 8 bases align to TRBD2. The J segment lost 7 bases and the V segment lost 0 bases, leaving 8 bases of the junction unmatched. CDR3 length equals 15 residues. Germline assignment: CDR1 LGHNA and CDR2 YSLEER. This CDR3 is CASSQDGRAANEQYF. CDR3 coding DNA: TGCGCCAGCAGCCAAGACGGGAGGGCCGCAAATGAGCAGTACTTC.

This clonotype was found once. This chain uses TRBV20-1 with TRBJ1-1, with 9 bases fitting TRBD1. The junction had 6 bases not matched to a gene; V was cut back by 7 bases and J by 3 bases. Looked up from germline, CDR1 is DFQATT and CDR2 is SNEGSKA (reference sequence). This CDR3 comprises 13 residues. The CDR3 spells CSGRRDRDTEAFF. The CDR3 coding sequence is TGCAGTGGTCGAAGGGACAGGGACACTGAAGCTTTCTTT.

This chain links TRBV6-1 with TRBJ2-3; the match to TRBD2 covers 10 bases. V lost 6 bases, J lost 4 bases, and 7 bases stayed unmatched. Germline CDR1 and CDR2: MNHNS and SASEGT. This CDR3 has 15 residues. The CDR3 loop is CASRSGRAGPDTQYF. The CDR3 DNA sequence: TGTGCCAGCAGGAGCGGGAGGGCCGGCCCAGATACGCAGTATTTT.